The clone carrying this T cell receptor beta chain was observed a handful of times. Its antigen is currently unknown. The data derive from a study of regulatory T cells in long-lasting Graves disease. Study-wide results and caveats: There were preferences for TRBV28, TRBJ1-2 and TRBJ2-5 in persistent disease.

The time point here: persistent/refractory GD, antithyroid drugs over 5 years with positive TRAb. PBMC-derived RNA was used for the TCR library. American Thyroid Association guidelines served as the basis for diagnosing Graves' disease. The TCR beta library used iRepertoire HTBI primers with Arm-PCR amplification of CDR3. TCRdb processed the multiplex PCR reads anew with MiXCR; each CDR3 protein has one entry. The table records 420,000 or so distinct CDR3 sequences, 23% of them present only once. V dropped 3 bases and J dropped 7; count of bases not matched to a gene: 4. The V gene's germline CDR1 is SQVTM and CDR2 ANQGSEA. The CDR3 has 13 amino acids.

This chain links TRBV29-1 with TRBJ1-1, with 11 positions matching TRBD1. The receptor comes from a female donor with Graves disease. The sequenced sample was peripheral blood mononuclear cells (PBMCs), obtained when the disease was refractory, from a patient treated with antithyroid drugs. The DNA for the CDR3 is TGCAGCGTTGAGGGGACAGGGGGTTTTGAAGCTTTCTTT. It codes for CSVEGTGGFEAFF.